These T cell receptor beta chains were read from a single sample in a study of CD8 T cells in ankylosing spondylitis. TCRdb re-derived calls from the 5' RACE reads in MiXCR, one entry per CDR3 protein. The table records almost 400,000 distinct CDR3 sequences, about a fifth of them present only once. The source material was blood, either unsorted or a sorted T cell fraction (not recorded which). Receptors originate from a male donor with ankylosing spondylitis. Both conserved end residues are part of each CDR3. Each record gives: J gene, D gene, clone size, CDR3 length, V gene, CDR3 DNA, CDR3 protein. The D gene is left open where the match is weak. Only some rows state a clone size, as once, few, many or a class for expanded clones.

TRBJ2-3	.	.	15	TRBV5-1	TGCGCCAGCAGCTTGGGGGCAGGCCTCACAGATACGCAGTATTTT	CASSLGAGLTDTQYF
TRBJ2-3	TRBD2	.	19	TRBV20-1	TGCAGTGCTAGAGATTATCGGCTAGCGGGAGGTGGGGACACAGATACGCAGTATTTT	CSARDYRLAGGGDTDTQYF
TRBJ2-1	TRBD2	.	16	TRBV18	TGTGCCAGCTCACCGGGACTAGCGGGAGGGCCCTATGAGCAGTTCTTC	CASSPGLAGGPYEQFF
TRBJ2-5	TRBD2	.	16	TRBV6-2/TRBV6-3	TGTGCCAGCAGTTACAGGATAGCGGGAGGTCAGGAGACCCAGTACTTC	CASSYRIAGGQETQYF
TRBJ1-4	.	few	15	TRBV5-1	TGCGCCAGCAGCTTGGGGTCAGATGCTAATGAAAAACTGTTTTTT	CASSLGSDANEKLFF
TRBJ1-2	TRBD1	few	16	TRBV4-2	TGTGCCAGCAGCTTCGGACCGGGACAGACTAACTATGGCTACACCTTC	CASSFGPGQTNYGYTF
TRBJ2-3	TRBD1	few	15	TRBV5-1	TGCGCCAGCAGCGCTAGGACAGGGAGCACAGATACGCAGTATTTT	CASSARTGSTDTQYF
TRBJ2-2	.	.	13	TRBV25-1	TGTGCCAGCAGTGAAGGGGTAGCCGGGGAGCTGTTTTTT	CASSEGVAGELFF
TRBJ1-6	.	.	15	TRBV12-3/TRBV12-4	TGTGCCAGCACCCCCCGAGGCGGGGCTAATTCACCCCTCCACTTT	CASTPRGGANSPLHF
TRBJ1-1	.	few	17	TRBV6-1	TGTGCCAGCAGTGCCGCCGGGTTGGGAACCTCGAACACTGAAGCTTTCTTT	CASSAAGLGTSNTEAFF
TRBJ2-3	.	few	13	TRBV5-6	TGTGCCAGCAGCTTGGCCGGCTTGGATACGCAGTATTTT	CASSLAGLDTQYF
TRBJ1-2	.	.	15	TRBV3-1	TGTGCCAGCAGCCAGACCCTCAGAACTAACTATGGCTACACCTTC	CASSQTLRTNYGYTF
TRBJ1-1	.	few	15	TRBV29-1	TGCAGCGTTACAAATTTCGGACAGATGAACACTGAAGCTTTCTTT	CSVTNFGQMNTEAFF
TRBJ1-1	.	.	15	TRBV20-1	TGCAGTGCTAGAGCTCAGGCCAGCATGAACACTGAAGCTTTCTTT	CSARAQASMNTEAFF
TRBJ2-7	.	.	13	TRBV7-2	TGTGCCAGCAGCTCGCGACAGGACTACGAGCAGTACTTC	CASSSRQDYEQYF
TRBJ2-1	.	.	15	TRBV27	TGTGCCAGCAGTTTATCCCTGAGCTCCTACAATGAGCAGTTCTTC	CASSLSLSSYNEQFF
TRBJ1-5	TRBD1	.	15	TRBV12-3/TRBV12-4	TGTGCCAGCAGTTTCGGTCCCAGGGGGAATCAGCCCCAGCATTTT	CASSFGPRGNQPQHF
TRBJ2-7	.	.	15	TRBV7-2	TGTGCCAGCAGCTTAGAGTCAGGGGATGGCTACGAGCAGTACTTC	CASSLESGDGYEQYF
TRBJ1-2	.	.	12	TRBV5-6	TGTGCCAGCAGCCCTGGAGGCTTGGGCTACACCTTC	CASSPGGLGYTF
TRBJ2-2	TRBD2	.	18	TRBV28	TGTGCCAGCAGTTTATGGCCTCGGACTAGCGGTGTCACCGGGGAGCTGTTTTTT	CASSLWPRTSGVTGELFF
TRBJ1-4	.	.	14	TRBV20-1	TGCAGTGCTAGGACAGGAAAAACTAATGAAAAACTGTTTTTT	CSARTGKTNEKLFF
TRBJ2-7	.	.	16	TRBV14	TGTGCCAGCAGCGGGGGCCAGGGAAGACGAGCCTACGAGCAGTACTTC	CASSGGQGRRAYEQYF
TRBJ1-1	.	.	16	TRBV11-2	TGTGCCAGCAGCTTCCGACAGGCGTCCCTAAACACTGAAGCTTTCTTT	CASSFRQASLNTEAFF
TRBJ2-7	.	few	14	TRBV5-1	TGCGCCAGCAGCTCTAACAGGGATTCCTACGAGCAGTACTTC	CASSSNRDSYEQYF
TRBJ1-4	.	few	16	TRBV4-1	TGCGCCAGCAGCCAAGCTGACGGGGGGTACTTCGAAAAACTGTTTTTT	CASSQADGGYFEKLFF
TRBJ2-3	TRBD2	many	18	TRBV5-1	TGCGCCAGCAGCTTGGTTTGGACTAGCGACGCTAGCACAGATACGCAGTATTTT	CASSLVWTSDASTDTQYF
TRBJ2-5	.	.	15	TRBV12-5	TGTGCTAGTGGTTTGCTGGGGACAATCCAAGAGACCCAGTACTTC	CASGLLGTIQETQYF
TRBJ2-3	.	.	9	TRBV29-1	TGCAGCGTTGGGGACGGAAAGGATTTT	CSVGDGKDF
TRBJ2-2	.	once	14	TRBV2	TGTGCCAGCAGAGTGGACAGTAACACCGGGGAGCTGTTTTTT	CASRVDSNTGELFF
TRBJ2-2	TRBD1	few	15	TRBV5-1	TGCGCCAGCAGCCGCGAGGGGGCCAACACCGGGGAGCTGTTTTTT	CASSREGANTGELFF
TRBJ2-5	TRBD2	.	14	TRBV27	TGTGCCAGCAGTTTGGCGGGAGTCGGAGAGACCCAGTACTTC	CASSLAGVGETQYF
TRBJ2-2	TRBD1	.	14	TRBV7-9	TGTGCCAGCCCAGGACAGGCGAACACCGGGGAGCTGTTTTTT	CASPGQANTGELFF
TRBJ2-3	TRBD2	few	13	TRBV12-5	TGTGCTAGTGGTTACGCTTTTCGGGAGGAGCAGTATTTT	CASGYAFREEQYF
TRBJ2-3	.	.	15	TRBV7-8	TGTGCCAGCAGCCTGAACTCGGTGACACCAGATACGCAGTATTTT	CASSLNSVTPDTQYF
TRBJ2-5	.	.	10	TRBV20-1	TGCAGTGCTGGCCAAGAGACCCAGTACTTC	CSAGQETQYF
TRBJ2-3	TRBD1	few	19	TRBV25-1	TGTGCCAGCAGTGGGACAGGGGCCGCAAAAGTCCTTCGCACAGATACGCAGTATTTT	CASSGTGAAKVLRTDTQYF
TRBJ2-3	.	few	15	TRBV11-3	TGTGCCAGCAGACGCAGACAGGTCCCCACAGATACGCAGTATTTT	CASRRRQVPTDTQYF
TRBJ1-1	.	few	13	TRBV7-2	TGTGCCAGCAGATCCCCGATGAACACTGAAGCTTTCTTT	CASRSPMNTEAFF
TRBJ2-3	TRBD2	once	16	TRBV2	TGTGCCAGCAGTGAAATCGGCGGGGGAGGCACAGATACGCAGTATTTT	CASSEIGGGGTDTQYF
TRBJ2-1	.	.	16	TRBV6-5	TGTGCCAGCAGTTACGAGGGGGAGGGGGCCTACAATGAGCAGTTCTTC	CASSYEGEGAYNEQFF
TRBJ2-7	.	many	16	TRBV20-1	TGCAGTGCTAGAGATCCAAGGGCAGGGCGAAGGTACGAGCAGTACTTC	CSARDPRAGRRYEQYF
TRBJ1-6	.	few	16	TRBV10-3	TGTGCCATCAGTGAGTCAGTGCGGAGTTATAATTCACCCCTCCACTTT	CAISESVRSYNSPLHF
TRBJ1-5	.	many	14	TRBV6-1	TGTGCCAGCAGTGAAACCGGGGGAAATCAGCCCCAGCATTTT	CASSETGGNQPQHF
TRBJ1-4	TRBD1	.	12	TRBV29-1	TGCAGCGTTGAAGATCCCGGACAGGGACTGTTTTTT	CSVEDPGQGLFF
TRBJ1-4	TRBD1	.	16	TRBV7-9	TGTGCCAGCAGCTCCCGACAGGGAACAACTAATGAAAAACTGTTTTTT	CASSSRQGTTNEKLFF
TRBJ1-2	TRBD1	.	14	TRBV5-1	TGCGCCAGCAGCTTAGGGGACAGTTCCTATGGCTACACCTTC	CASSLGDSSYGYTF
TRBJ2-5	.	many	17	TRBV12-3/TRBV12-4	TGTGCCAGCAGTTTAGGCCCGGGACGGGAACCCCAAGCGACCCAGTACTTC	CASSLGPGREPQATQYF
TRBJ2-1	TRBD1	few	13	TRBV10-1	TGCGCCAGCAGCAGGACAGGGGGCGGTGAGCAGTTCTTC	CASSRTGGGEQFF
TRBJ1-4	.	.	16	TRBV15	TGTGCCACCAGCAGACCCTCCCAGGCTGGAGTCGGAAAACTGTTTTTT	CATSRPSQAGVGKLFF